This TCR beta chain stems from a study of blood T cell repertoires in COVID-19. Across the study: Acute and convalescent COVID-19 specimens originated in the United States, Italy and Spain.

Under the authors' procedure: The assay estimated nucleated cells by amplifying reference gene primers. The repertoire was sequenced with immunoSEQ multiplex PCR; TCRdb's copy has only in-frame clones and lacks some. D and trimming come from the DNA, and the V and J calls and clone size come from that table. The profile shows 70,000 or so clones, around nine tenths of them singletons. This clone came up once. Per germline, CDR1 SEHNR and CDR2 FQNEAQ (reference sequence). The CDR3 length is 16 residues. Trimming left V 7 bases short and J 0 bases short, with 17 bases between. The sequenced material came from peripheral blood. The sequence came from a woman aged 55-70 years with acute or convalescent COVID-19. The chain employs TRBV7-9 and TRBJ2-3; D might be TRBD1 (6 bases). The CDR3 sequence: CASNQIGTPSTDTQYF. The DNA for the CDR3 is TGTGCCAGCAACCAAATTGGGACACCGAGCACAGATACGCAGTATTTT.